This TCR beta chain was sequenced during a study of regulatory T cells in long-lasting Graves disease. Study results and limitations: Persistent Graves' disease cases displayed lower TCR diversity than newly diagnosed ones. With persistent disease, TRBV28, TRBJ1-2 and TRBJ2-5 were the favored segments.

For TCR beta, libraries came from iRepertoire HTBI primers and Arm-PCR of CDR3 regions. MiXCR, applied by TCRdb to the multiplex PCR reads, yields one record per CDR3 protein. There are fewer than 400,000 distinct CDR3 sequences in the sample; approximately 20% occur only once, and about 39% lies in the top ten. Specified time point: newly diagnosed GD, antithyroid drugs for less than 3 months. PBMC-extracted RNA yielded the TCR library. Each patient gave approximately 10 milliliters of EDTA-anticoagulated peripheral blood. Ten or more counts support this clonotype. What it recognizes is unknown. This CDR3 is built from 15 residues. V dropped 0 bases and J dropped 2; count of bases not matched to a gene: 1. Germline CDR1 and CDR2: SGHNT and YENEEA.

This chain connects TRBV11-3 to TRBJ2-3, with TRBD2 identical over 8 bases. The source material was peripheral blood mononuclear cells (PBMCs), sampled at new diagnosis, from a patient treated with antithyroid drugs. The receptor was derived from a female donor with Graves disease. CDR3 nucleotide sequence: TGTGCCAGCAGCTTAGAAGCGGGAGTCACAGATACGCAGTATTTT. This codes for CASSLEAGVTDTQYF. The complete variable domain, with remaining parts taken from reference TRBV11-3 and TRBJ2-3, reads EAGVVQSPRYKIIEKKQPVAFWCNPISGHNTLYWYLQNLGQGPELLIRYENEEAVDDSQLPKDRFSAERLKGVDSTLKIQPAELGDSAVYLCASSLEAGVTDTQYFGPGTRLTVL.